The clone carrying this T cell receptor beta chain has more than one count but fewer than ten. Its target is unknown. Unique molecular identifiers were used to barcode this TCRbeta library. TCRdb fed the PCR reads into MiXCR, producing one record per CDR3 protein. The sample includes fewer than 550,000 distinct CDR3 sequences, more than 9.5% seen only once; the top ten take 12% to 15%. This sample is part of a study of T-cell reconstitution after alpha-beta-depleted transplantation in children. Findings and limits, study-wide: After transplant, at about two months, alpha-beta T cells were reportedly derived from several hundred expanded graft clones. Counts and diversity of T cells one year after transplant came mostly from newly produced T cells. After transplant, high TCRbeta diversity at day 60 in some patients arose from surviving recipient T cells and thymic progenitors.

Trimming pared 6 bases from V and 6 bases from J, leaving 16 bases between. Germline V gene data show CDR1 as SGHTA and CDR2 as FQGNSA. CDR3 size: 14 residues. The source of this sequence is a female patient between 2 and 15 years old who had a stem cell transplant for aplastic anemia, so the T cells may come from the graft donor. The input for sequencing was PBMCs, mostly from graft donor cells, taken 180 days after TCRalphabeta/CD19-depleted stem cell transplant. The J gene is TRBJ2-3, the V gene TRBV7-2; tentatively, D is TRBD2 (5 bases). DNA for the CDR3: TGTGCCAGCAGACAAGCGGCATTTTCGGATACGCAGTATTTT. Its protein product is CASRQAAFSDTQYF.